Only a few counts were recorded for the clone carrying this TCR beta chain. As yet, its antigen is unknown. The data belong to a study of response to subunit inactivated influenza vaccine. MiXCR was run by TCRdb on the RT-PCR reads, yielding one entry per CDR3 protein. Of roughly 500,000 distinct CDR3 sequences detected, less than 25% appear once; the ten largest clones hold around 2.8%. Findings and limits, study-wide: Each seasonal flu vaccination may recruit only limited new T cells, authors suggested.

These same records also appear under a second study, on T cells expressing NK-cell markers. That source adds: TCR beta cDNA was made by 5'RACE template switching with UMIs.

This clonotype originated in a man between 50 and 59 years old who received an inactivated influenza vaccine. Source: CD4+ T cells sorted from PBMCs, taken roughly 12 days after vaccination.

The CDR3 region is CASSLRGWTGGIDEQFF. The CDR3 nucleotides read TGTGCCAGCAGCTTACGCGGGTGGACAGGGGGCATAGATGAGCAGTTCTTC. V is TRBV7-2 and J is TRBJ2-1; TRBD1 aligns across 11 bases. The CDR3 consists of 17 residues. V was pared by 2 bases and J by 8 bases, with 11 bases of the junction left unmatched. The germline CDR1 and CDR2 sequences are SGHTA and FQGNSA.